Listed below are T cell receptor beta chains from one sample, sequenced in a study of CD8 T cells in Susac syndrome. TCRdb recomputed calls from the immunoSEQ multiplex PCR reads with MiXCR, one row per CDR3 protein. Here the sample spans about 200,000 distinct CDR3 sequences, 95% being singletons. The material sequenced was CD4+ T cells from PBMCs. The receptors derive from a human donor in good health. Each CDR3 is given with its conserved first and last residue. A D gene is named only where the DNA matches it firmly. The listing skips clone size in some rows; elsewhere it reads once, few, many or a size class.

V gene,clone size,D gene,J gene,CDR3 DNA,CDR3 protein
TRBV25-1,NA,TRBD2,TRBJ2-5,TGTGCCAGCACGGCCCACCTCGGGAGGGGGTACCAAGAGACCCAGTACTTC,CASTAHLGRGYQETQYF
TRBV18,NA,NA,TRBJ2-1,TGTGCCAGCTCACCCTTCTCTCAGGGGTCCAATGAGCAGTTCTTC,CASSPFSQGSNEQFF
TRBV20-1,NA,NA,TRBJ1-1,TGCAGTGCTAGAGGATCGACTGGACAGTCCGGTGAAGCTTTCTTT,CSARGSTGQSGEAFF
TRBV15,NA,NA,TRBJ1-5,TGTGCCACCAGCAGTCCCCTCCGGGGGAGGAGCAATCAGCCCCAGCATTTT,CATSSPLRGRSNQPQHF
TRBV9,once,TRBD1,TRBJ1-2,TGTGCCAGCAGCGCTCGACCGGGGACAGACTATGGCTACACCTTC,CASSARPGTDYGYTF
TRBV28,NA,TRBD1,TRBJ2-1,TGTGCCAGCTCGACAGGGGTCTACAATGAGCAGTTCTTC,CASSTGVYNEQFF
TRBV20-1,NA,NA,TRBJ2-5,TGCAGTGCTCCGCCTCTCGTGTTGGGGGAGGACCAGTACTTC,CSAPPLVLGEDQYF
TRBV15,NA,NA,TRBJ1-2,TGTGCCACCAGCAGAGCCGGGACAACCAACTATGGCTACACCTTC,CATSRAGTTNYGYTF
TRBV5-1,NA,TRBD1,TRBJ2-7,TGCGCCAGCAGCCCAAGACAGGGTATCGAAAAGGAGCAGTACTTC,CASSPRQGIEKEQYF
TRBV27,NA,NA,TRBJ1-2,TGTGCCAGCAGGCAGGACGCCACAGTGAACTATGGCTACACCTTC,CASRQDATVNYGYTF
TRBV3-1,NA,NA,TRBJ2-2,TGTGCCAGCAGCCAAGAAGGGGGAGCCGGGGAGCTGTTTTTT,CASSQEGGAGELFF
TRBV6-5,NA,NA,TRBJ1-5,TGTGCCAGCAGCACGCGCGCGGGGAAGAATCAGCCCCAGCATTTT,CASSTRAGKNQPQHF
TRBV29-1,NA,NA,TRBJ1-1,TGCAGCGTTGTTAGTTCTGGGAACACTGAAGCTTTCTTT,CSVVSSGNTEAFF
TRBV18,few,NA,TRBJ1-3,TGTGCCAGCTCACCCCCTTTGTCTGGAAACACCATATATTTT,CASSPPLSGNTIYF
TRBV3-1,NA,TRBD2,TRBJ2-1,TGTGCCAGCAGCCAAGGAGCGGGAGCCTACAATGAGCAGTTCTTC,CASSQGAGAYNEQFF
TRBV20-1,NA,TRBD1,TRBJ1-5,TGCAGTGCTAGTGCGGGGGACAGGGACCAGCCCCAGCATTTT,CSASAGDRDQPQHF
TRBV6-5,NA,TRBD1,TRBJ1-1,TGTGCCAGCAGCGGGGACAGGGAGGCTTTCTTT,CASSGDREAFF
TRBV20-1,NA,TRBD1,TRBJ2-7,TGCAGTGCTAGATCCTCCAGGACAGGGGGCGCGGTGCAGTACTTC,CSARSSRTGGAVQYF
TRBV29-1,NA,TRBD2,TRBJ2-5,TGCAGCGTTGGAGTTGGGCTAGCGGGAGCCTTGGAGACCCAGTACTTC,CSVGVGLAGALETQYF
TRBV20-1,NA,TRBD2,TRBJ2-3,TGCTCCCCGCGGGGGGGAACATCACCGGATACGCAGTATTTT,CSPRGGTSPDTQYF
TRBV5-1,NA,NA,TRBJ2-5,TGCGCCAGCAGCGAAGGTCCTCAAGAGACCCAGTACTTC,CASSEGPQETQYF
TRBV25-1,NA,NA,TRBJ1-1,TGTGCCAGCAGTGGGAGTGGGACTGAAGCTTTCTTT,CASSGSGTEAFF
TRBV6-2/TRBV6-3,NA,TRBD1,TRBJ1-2,TGTGCCAGCGGCAAAATCACAGGGGACTATGGCTACACCTTC,CASGKITGDYGYTF
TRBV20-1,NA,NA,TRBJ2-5,TGCAGTGCTAGAGGGATGCAAGAGACCCAGTACTTC,CSARGMQETQYF
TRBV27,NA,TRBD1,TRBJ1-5,TGTGCCAGCAGTATGGACAGGGGCAATCAGCCCCAGCATTTT,CASSMDRGNQPQHF
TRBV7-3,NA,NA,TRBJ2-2,TGTGCCAGCAGCTATTCAGGGGTCACCGGGGAGCTGTTTTTT,CASSYSGVTGELFF
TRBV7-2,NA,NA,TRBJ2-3,TGTGCCAGCAGCTTACACGGGGGCGGCACAGATACGCAGTATTTT,CASSLHGGGTDTQYF
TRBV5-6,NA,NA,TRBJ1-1,TGTGCCAGCAGCTTGCCAGGGCTGAACACTGAAGCTTTCTTT,CASSLPGLNTEAFF
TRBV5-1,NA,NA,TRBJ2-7,TGCGCCAGCAGCTTAACCCCGGGCCTCGAGCAGTACTTC,CASSLTPGLEQYF
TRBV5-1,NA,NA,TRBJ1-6,TGCGCCAGCAGCTTCCAGGGGAAAAGTAACATCCACTTT,CASSFQGKSNIHF
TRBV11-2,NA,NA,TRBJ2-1,TGTGCCAGCAGCTTAGATCGGGCCAATGAGCAGTTCTTC,CASSLDRANEQFF
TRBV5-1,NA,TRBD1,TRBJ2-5,TGCGCCAGCAGCTTGCAAGGGGGCGGAGGTCCCAAGCAAGAGACCCAGTACTTC,CASSLQGGGGPKQETQYF
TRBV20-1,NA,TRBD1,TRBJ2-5,TGCAGTGCTAGATCCCCGACAGGGGGAGAGACCCAGTACTTC,CSARSPTGGETQYF
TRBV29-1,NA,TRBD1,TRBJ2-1,TGCAGCGTTGGGGGGCCAGGGGGAAGCTCCTACAATGAGCAGTTCTTC,CSVGGPGGSSYNEQFF
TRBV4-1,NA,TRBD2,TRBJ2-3,TGCGCCAGCAGGGGGACTAGCGGTGCTCAAGATACGCAGTATTTT,CASRGTSGAQDTQYF
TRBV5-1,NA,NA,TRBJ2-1,TGCGCCAGCAGCCTCCCGGGCCGTGAGCAGTTCTTC,CASSLPGREQFF
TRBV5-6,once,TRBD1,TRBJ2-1,TGTGCCAGCAGCTTGGCCGGGACAGTGGGTGAGCAGTTCTTC,CASSLAGTVGEQFF
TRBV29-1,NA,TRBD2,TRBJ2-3,TGCAGCGTTGCTACTTTTTTAACTAGCGGCACAGATACGCAGTATTTT,CSVATFLTSGTDTQYF
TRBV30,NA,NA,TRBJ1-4,TGTGCCTGGAATGAGGGAAACGTGGAAGAAAAACTGTTTTTT,CAWNEGNVEEKLFF
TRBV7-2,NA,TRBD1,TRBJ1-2,TGTGCCAGCAGCTCGCAGACAGGGATGGAAGGCTACACCTTC,CASSSQTGMEGYTF
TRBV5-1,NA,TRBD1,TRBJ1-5,TGCGCCAGCAGCTTAAACGCGCGCGGATCAGGGGGGCAGCCCCAGCATTTT,CASSLNARGSGGQPQHF
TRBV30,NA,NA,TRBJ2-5,TGTGCCGGATCCCCCAGGGCGGGAGAGACCCAGTACTTC,CAGSPRAGETQYF
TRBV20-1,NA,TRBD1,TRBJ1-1,TGCAGTGCTAGAACCGGGACAGGGGGTGGGAACACTGAAGCTTTCTTT,CSARTGTGGGNTEAFF
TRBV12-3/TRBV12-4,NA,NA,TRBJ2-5,TGTGCCAGCAGCGTTGACAGCCAAGAGACCCAGTACTTC,CASSVDSQETQYF
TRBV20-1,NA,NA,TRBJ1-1,TGCAGTGCTAGACAGGGAAACATGAACACTGAAGCTTTCTTT,CSARQGNMNTEAFF
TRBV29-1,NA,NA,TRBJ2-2,TGCAGCGTTGTTATGTTTTCTTCGAACACCGGGGAGCTGTTTTTT,CSVVMFSSNTGELFF
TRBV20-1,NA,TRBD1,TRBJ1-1,TGCAGGGTCGGACAGGAGGAGACTGAAGCTTTCTTT,CRVGQEETEAFF
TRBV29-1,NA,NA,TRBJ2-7,TGCAGCGTTGAAGATCCGTTGGAGTACGAGCAGTACTTC,CSVEDPLEYEQYF
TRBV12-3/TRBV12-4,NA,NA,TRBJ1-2,TGTGCCACTACGACGACAGGCAACTATGGCTACACCTTC,CATTTTGNYGYTF
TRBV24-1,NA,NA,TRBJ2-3,TGTGCCACCAGTGACTGGAAACACACAGATACGCAGTATTTT,CATSDWKHTDTQYF
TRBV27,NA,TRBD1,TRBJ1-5,TGTGCCAGCAGCCTCTACCGGGACAGGAATTCTCAGCCCCAGCATTTT,CASSLYRDRNSQPQHF
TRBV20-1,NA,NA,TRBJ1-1,TGCAGTGCTCCTTATTCATTGAACACTGAAGCTTTCTTT,CSAPYSLNTEAFF